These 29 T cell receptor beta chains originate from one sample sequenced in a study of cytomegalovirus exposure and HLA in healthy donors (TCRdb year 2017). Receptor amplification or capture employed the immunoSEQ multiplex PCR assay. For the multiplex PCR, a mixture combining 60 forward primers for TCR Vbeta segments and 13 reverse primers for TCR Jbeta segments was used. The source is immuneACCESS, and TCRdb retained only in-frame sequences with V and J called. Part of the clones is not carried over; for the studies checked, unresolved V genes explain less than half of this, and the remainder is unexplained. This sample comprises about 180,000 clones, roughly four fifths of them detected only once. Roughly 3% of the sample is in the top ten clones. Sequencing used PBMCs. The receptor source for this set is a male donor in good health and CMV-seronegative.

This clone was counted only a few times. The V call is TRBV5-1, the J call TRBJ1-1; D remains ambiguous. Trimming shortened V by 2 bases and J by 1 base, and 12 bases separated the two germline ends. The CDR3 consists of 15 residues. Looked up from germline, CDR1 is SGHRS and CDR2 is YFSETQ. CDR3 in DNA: TGCGCCAGCAGCTTCCGACGGAGTACGAACACTGAAGCTTTCTTT. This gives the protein CASSFRRSTNTEAFF.

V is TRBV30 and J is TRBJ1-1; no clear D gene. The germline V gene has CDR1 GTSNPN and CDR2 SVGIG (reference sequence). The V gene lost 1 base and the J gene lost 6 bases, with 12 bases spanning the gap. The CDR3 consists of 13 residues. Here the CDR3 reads CAWSDRNEAEAFF. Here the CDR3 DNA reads TGTGCCTGGAGTGACCGCAACGAGGCTGAAGCTTTCTTT.

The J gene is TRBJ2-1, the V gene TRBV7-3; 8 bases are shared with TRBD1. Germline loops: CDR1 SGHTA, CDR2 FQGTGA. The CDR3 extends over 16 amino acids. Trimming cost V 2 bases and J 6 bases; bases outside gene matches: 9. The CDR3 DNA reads TGTGCCAGCAGCTTACATGGACAGGGAAATGGCAATGAGCAGTTCTTC. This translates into CASSLHGQGNGNEQFF.

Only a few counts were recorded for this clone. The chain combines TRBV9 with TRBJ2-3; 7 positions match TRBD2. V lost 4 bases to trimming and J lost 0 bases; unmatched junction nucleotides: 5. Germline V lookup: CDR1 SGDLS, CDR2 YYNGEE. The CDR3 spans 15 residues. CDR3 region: CASSYGGSSTDTQYF. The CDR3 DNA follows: TGTGCCAGCAGCTACGGGGGGTCTAGCACAGATACGCAGTATTTT.

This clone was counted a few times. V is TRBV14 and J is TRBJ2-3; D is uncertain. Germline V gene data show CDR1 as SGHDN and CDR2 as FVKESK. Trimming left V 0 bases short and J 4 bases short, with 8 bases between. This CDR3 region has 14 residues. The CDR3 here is CASSQDLSSDTQYF. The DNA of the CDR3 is TGTGCCAGCAGCCAAGATCTCAGTTCAGATACGCAGTATTTT.

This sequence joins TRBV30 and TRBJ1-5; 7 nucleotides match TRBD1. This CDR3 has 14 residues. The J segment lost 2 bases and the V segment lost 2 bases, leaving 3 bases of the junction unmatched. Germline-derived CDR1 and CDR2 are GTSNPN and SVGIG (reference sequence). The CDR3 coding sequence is TGTGCCTGGAGTTGGGACAGCGGCAATCAGCCCCAGCATTTT. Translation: CAWSWDSGNQPQHF.

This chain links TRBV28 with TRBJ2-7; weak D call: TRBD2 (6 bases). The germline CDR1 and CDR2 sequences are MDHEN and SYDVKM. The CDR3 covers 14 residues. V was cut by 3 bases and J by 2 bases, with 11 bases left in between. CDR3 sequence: CASSFASVTYEQYF. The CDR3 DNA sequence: TGTGCCAGCAGTTTTGCTAGCGTAACCTACGAGCAGTACTTC.

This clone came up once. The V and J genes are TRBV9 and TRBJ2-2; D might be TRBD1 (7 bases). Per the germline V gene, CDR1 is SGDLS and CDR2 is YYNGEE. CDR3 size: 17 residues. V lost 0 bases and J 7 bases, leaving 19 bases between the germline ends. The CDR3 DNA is TGTGCCAGCAGCGTAGCTACATGGAGGGGGCGAAGCGGGGAGCTGTTTTTT. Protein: CASSVATWRGRSGELFF.

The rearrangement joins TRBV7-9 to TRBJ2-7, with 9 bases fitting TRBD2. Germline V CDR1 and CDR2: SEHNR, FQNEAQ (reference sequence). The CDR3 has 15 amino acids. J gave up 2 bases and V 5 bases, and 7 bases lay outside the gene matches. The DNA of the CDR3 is TGTGCCAGCAGCCCGCGCGCTAGCGGGGCCTACGAGCAGTACTTC. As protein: CASSPRASGAYEQYF.

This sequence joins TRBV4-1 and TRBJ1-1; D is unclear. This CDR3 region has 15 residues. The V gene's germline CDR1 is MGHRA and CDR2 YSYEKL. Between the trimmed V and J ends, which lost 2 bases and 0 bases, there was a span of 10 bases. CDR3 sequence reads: CASSQKVGVNTEAFF. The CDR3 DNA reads TGCGCCAGCAGCCAAAAGGTGGGAGTGAACACTGAAGCTTTCTTT.

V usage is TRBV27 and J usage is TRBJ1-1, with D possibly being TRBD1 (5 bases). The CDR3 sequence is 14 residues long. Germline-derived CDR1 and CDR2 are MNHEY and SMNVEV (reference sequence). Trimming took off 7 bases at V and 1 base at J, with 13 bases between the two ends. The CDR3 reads CASTEGVGNTEAFF. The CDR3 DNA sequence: TGTGCCAGCACCGAAGGGGTTGGGAACACTGAAGCTTTCTTT.

CDR3 residues: CASRDRGLANQPQHF. The CDR3, as DNA: TGTGCCAGCAGAGACAGGGGCCTAGCGAATCAGCCCCAGCATTTT. J is TRBJ1-5 and V is TRBV2; TRBD1 agrees at 8 bases. V was clipped by 6 bases and J by 4 bases; unmatched bases: 8. CDR3 length: 15 residues. The germline CDR1 and CDR2 sequences are SNHLY and FYNNEI.

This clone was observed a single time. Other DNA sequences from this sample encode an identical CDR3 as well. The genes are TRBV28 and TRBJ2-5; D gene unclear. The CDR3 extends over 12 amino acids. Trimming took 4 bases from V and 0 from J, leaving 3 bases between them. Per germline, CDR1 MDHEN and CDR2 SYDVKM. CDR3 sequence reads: CASSSYQETQYF. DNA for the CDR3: TGTGCCAGCAGTTCATACCAAGAGACCCAGTACTTC.

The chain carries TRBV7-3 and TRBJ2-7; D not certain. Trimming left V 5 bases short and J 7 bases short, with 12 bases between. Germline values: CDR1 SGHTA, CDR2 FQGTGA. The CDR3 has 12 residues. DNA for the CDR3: TGTGCCAGCAGCGCTAACTCGAGGGAGCAGTACTTC. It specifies CASSANSREQYF. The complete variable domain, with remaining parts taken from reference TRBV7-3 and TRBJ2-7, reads GAGVSQTPSNKVTEKGKYVELRCDPISGHTALYWYRQSLGQGPEFLIYFQGTGAADDSGLPNDRFFAVRPEGSVSTLKIQRTERGDSAVYLCASSANSREQYFGPGTRLTVT.

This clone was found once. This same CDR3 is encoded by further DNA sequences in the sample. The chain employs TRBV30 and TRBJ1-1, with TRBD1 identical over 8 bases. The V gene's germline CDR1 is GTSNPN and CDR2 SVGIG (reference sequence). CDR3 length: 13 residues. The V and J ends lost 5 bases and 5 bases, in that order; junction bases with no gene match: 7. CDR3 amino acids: CAWGDRGNTEAFF. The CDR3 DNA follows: TGTGCCTGGGGAGACAGGGGAAATACTGAAGCTTTCTTT.

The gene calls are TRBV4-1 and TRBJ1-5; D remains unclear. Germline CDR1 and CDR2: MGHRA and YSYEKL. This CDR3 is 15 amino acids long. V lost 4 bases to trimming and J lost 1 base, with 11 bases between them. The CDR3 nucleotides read TGCGCCAGCAGCCTCTATTATTTCAGCAATCAGCCCCAGCATTTT. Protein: CASSLYYFSNQPQHF.

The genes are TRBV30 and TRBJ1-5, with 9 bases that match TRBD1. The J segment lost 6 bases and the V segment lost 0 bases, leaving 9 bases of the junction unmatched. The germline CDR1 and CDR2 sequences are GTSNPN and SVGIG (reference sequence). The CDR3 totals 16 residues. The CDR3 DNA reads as TGTGCCTGGAGTGTAACAACAGGGGGCTTTAGTCAGCCCCAGCATTTT. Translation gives CAWSVTTGGFSQPQHF.

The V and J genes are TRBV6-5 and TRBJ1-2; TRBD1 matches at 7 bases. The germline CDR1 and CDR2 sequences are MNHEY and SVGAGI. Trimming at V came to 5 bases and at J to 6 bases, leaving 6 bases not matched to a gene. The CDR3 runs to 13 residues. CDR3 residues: CASSPDRDDGYTF. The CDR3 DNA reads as TGTGCCAGCAGTCCCGACAGGGATGATGGCTACACCTTC.

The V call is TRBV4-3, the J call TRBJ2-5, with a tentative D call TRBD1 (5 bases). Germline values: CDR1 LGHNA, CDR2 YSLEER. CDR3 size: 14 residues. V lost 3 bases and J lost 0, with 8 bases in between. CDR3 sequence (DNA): TGCGCCAGCAGCCAGTGGACAAACCAAGAGACCCAGTACTTC. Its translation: CASSQWTNQETQYF.

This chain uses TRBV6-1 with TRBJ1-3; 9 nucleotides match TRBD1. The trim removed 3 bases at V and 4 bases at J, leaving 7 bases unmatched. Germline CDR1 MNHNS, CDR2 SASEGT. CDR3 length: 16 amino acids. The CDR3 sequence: CASSETGGHSGNTIYF. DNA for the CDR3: TGTGCCAGCAGTGAGACAGGGGGTCACTCCGGAAACACCATATATTTT.

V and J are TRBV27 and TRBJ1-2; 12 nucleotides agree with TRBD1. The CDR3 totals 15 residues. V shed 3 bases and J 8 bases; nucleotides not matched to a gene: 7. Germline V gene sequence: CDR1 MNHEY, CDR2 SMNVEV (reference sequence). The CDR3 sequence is CASSFAGTGGGGYTF. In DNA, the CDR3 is TGTGCCAGCAGTTTCGCCGGGACAGGGGGCGGAGGCTACACCTTC.

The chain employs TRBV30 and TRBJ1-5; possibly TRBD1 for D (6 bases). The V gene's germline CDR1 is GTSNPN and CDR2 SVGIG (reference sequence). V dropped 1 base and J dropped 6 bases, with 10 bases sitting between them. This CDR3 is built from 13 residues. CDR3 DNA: TGTGCCTGGAGTGGGACCAGGGGTCAGCCCCAGCATTTT. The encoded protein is CAWSGTRGQPQHF.

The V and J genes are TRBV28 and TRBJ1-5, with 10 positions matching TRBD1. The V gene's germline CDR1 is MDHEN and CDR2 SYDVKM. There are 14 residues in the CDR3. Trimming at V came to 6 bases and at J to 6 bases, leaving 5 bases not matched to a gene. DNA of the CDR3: TGTGCCAGCAGCCGGGACAGGGGTGTTCAGCCCCAGCATTTT. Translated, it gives CASSRDRGVQPQHF.

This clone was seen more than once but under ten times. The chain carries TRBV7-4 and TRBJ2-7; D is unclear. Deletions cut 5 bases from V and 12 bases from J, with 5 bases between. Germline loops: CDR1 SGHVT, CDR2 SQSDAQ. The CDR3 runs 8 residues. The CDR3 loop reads CASSPRYF. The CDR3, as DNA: TGTGCCAGCAGCCCTAGGTACTTC. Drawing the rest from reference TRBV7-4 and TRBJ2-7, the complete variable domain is GAGVSQSPRYKVAKRGRDVALRCDSISGHVTLYWYRQTLGQGSEVLTYSQSDAQRDKSGRPSGRFSAERPERSVSTLKIQRTEQGDSAVYLCASSPRYFGPGTRLTVT.

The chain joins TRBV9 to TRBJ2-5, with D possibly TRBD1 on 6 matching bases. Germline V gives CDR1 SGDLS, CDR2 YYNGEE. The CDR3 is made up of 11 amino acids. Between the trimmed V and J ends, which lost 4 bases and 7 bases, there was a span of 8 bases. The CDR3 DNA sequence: TGTGCCAGCAGCCAAGGGGGGACCCAGTACTTC. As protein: CASSQGGTQYF.

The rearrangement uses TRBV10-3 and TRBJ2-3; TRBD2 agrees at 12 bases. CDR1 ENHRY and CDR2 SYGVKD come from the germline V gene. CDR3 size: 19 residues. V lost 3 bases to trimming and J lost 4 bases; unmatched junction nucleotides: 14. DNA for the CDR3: TGTGCCATCAGTGACCCAGGGGCTAGCGGGGGGGCCGAGGCAGATACGCAGTATTTT. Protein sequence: CAISDPGASGGAEADTQYF.

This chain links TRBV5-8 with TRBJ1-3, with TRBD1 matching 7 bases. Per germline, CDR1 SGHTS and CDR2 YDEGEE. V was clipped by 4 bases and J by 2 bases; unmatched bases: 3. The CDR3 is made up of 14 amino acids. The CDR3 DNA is TGTGCCAGCAGCCTGGGACAGACTGGAAACACCATATATTTT. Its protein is CASSLGQTGNTIYF.

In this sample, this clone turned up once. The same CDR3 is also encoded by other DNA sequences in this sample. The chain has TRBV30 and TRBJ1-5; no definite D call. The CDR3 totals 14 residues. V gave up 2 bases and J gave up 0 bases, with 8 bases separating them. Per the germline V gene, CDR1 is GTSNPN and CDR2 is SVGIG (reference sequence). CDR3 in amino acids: CAWSRGYSNQPQHF. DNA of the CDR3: TGTGCCTGGAGTAGAGGGTATAGCAATCAGCCCCAGCATTTT.

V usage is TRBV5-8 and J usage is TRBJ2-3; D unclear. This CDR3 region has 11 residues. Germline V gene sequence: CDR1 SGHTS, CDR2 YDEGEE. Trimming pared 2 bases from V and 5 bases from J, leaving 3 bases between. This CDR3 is CASSFRDTQYF. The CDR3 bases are TGTGCCAGCAGCTTCAGAGATACGCAGTATTTT.